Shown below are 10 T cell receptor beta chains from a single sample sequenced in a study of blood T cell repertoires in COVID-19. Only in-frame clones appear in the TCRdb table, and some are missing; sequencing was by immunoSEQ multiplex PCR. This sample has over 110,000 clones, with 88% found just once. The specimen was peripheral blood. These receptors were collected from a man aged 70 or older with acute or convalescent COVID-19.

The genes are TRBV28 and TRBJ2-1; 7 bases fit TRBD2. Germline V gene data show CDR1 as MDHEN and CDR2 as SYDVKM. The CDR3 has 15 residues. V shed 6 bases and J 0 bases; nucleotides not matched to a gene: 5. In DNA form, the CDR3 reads TGTGCCAGCAGGGACGCGGGAGCCTCCTACAATGAGCAGTTCTTC. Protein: CASRDAGASYNEQFF.

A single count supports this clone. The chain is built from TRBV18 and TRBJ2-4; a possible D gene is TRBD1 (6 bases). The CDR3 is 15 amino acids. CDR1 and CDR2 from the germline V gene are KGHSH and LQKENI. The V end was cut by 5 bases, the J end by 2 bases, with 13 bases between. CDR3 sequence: CASSSGTPPKNIQYF. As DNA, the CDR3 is TGTGCCAGCTCATCGGGGACACCACCCAAAAACATTCAGTACTTC.

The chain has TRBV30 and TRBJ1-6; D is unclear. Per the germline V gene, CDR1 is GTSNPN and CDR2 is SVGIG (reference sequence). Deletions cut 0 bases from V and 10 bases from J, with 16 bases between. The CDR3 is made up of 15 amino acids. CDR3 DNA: TGTGCCTGGAGTGTAGGGAGGGCGGACGCCTCACCCCTCCACTTT. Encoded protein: CAWSVGRADASPLHF.

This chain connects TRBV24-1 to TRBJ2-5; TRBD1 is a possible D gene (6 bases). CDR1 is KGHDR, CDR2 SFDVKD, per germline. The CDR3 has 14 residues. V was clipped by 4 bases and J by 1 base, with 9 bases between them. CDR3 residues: CATSDRGFQETQYF. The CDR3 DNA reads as TGTGCCACCAGTGACAGGGGATTCCAAGAGACCCAGTACTTC.

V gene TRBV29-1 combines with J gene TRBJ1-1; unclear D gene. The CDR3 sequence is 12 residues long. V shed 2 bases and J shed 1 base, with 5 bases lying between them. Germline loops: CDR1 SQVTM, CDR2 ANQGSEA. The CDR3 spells CSVENTNTEAFF. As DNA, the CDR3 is TGCAGCGTTGAAAACACGAACACTGAAGCTTTCTTT.

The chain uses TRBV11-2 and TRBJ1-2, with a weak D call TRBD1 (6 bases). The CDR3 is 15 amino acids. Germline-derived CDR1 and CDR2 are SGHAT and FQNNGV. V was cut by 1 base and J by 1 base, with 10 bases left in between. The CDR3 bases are TGTGCCAGCAGCTTAGGGCAGGGGAATAACTATGGCTACACCTTC. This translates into CASSLGQGNNYGYTF.

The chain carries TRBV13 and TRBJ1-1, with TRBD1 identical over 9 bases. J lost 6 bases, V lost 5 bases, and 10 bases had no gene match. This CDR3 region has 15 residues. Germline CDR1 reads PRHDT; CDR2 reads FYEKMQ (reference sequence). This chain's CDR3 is CASSVSRDRDPEAFF. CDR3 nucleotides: TGTGCCAGCAGCGTTTCCCGGGACAGGGATCCTGAAGCTTTCTTT.

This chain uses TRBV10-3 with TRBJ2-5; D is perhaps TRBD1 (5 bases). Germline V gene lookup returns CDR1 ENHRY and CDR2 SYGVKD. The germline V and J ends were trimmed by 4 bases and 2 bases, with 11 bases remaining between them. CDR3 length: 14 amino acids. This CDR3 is CAISGRQNQETQYF. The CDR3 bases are TGTGCCATCAGTGGACGACAGAATCAAGAGACCCAGTACTTC.

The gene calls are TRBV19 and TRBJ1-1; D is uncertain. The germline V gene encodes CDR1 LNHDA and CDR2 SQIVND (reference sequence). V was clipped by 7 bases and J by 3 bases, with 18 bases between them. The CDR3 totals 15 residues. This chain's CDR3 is CASTPNSDGDTEAFF. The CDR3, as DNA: TGTGCCAGTACCCCAAACAGCGACGGGGACACTGAAGCTTTCTTT.

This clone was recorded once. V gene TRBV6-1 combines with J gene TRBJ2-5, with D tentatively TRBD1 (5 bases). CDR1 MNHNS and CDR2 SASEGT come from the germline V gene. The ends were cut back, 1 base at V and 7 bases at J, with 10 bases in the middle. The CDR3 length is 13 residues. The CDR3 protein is CASSEVQGWTQYF. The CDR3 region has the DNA TGTGCCAGCAGTGAAGTGCAGGGATGGACCCAGTACTTC.